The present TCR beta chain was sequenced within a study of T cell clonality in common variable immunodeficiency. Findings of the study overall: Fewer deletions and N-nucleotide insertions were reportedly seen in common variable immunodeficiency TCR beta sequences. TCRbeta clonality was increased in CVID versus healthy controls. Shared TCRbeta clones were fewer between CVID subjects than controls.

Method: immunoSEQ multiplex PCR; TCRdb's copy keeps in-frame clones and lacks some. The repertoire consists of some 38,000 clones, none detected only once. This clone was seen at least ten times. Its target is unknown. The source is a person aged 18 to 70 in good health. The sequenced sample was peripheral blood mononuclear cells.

CDR3 amino acids: CASSLAGGRGDTQYF. The covered CDR3 bases are TGTGCCAGCAGCTTAGCAGGGGGCCGCGGAGATACG. The chain is built from TRBV7-2 and TRBJ2-3, with 7 bases aligning to TRBD1. The read ends 3 residues shy of where the CDR3 ends; the end is completed using the germline J gene. The CDR3 runs to 15 residues. The trim removed 0 bases at V and 5 bases at J, leaving 5 bases unmatched. Germline assignment: CDR1 SGHTA and CDR2 FQGNSA.